The clone carrying this TCR beta chain showed up many times. Germline V gene lookup returns CDR1 LNHDA and CDR2 SQIVND (reference sequence). V was pared by 3 bases and J by 6 bases, with 5 bases of the junction left unmatched. The CDR3 runs 14 residues. A second PCR of 7 to 11 cycles used a sample-barcoded 5' primer and a J-beta primer mix. TCRdb reanalysed the 5' RACE reads using MiXCR and keeps one entry per CDR3 protein. Of about 1.7 million distinct CDR3 sequences listed, roughly 30% are singletons. These data belong to a study of blood T cells in healthy people across ages. The chain has TRBV19 and TRBJ1-5; TRBD1 aligns across 7 bases. Sequenced sample: blood. The origin of this receptor is a woman aged 25 to 45 in good health. CDR3 bases: TGTGCCAGTAGTATCTTGACAGGGACTCAGCCCCAGCATTTT. Translation gives CASSILTGTQPQHF. Full variable domain (outside the CDR3, taken from reference TRBV19 and TRBJ1-5): DGGITQSPKYLFRKEGQNVTLSCEQNLNHDAMYWYRQDPGQGLRLIYYSQIVNDFQKGDIAEGYSVSREKKESFPLTVTSAQKNPTAFYLCASSILTGTQPQHFGDGTRLSIL.